A selection of T cell receptor beta chains follows, all from one sample in a study of OX40 agonist ivuxolimab in advanced cancers. Only in-frame clones appear in the TCRdb table, and some are missing; sequencing was by immunoSEQ multiplex PCR. The table lists 40,000 to 45,000 clones, 91% of them singletons. Sequenced material: CD4+ or CD8+ T cells sorted from blood, taken in a trial of the OX40 agonist ivuxolimab. These receptors all come from an adult with an advanced solid tumor such as melanoma, head and neck, liver or kidney cancer. Each CDR3 is given with its conserved first and last residue. A D gene is named only where the DNA matches it firmly. Some rows have no size entry. The others give once, few or many, or a class for an expanded clone.

CDR3: CASSEVDSNQPQHF; DNA: TGTGCCAGCAGTGAGGTGGATAGCAATCAGCCCCAGCATTTT; size: -; D: -; J: TRBJ1-5; V: TRBV2
CDR3: CASSLGGGNSGANVLTF; DNA: TGTGCCAGCAGCTTAGGAGGGGGCAACTCTGGGGCCAACGTCCTGACTTTC; size: -; D: TRBD1; J: TRBJ2-6; V: TRBV7-9
CDR3: CASSSLGYTEAFF; DNA: TGTGCCAGCAGCTCCCTAGGGTACACTGAAGCTTTCTTT; size: -; D: -; J: TRBJ1-1; V: TRBV7-2
CDR3: CSVAIAGELFF; DNA: TGCAGCGTTGCCATCGCGGGGGAGCTGTTTTTT; size: -; D: -; J: TRBJ2-2; V: TRBV29-1
CDR3: CASSQDRTSGHNEQFF; DNA: TGCGCCAGCAGCCAAGATAGGACTAGCGGCCACAATGAGCAGTTCTTC; size: -; D: TRBD2; J: TRBJ2-1; V: TRBV4-3
CDR3: CASSEGLAVQETQYF; DNA: TGTGCCAGCAGTGAGGGACTAGCTGTCCAAGAGACCCAGTACTTC; size: -; D: TRBD2; J: TRBJ2-5; V: TRBV2
CDR3: CASRGAREQYF; DNA: TGTGCCAGCAGGGGGGCTCGGGAGCAGTACTTC; size: -; D: -; J: TRBJ2-7; V: TRBV7-9
CDR3: CASRSGAVDTQYF; DNA: TGTGCCAGCAGGTCAGGGGCGGTAGATACGCAGTATTTT; size: -; D: -; J: TRBJ2-3; V: TRBV28
CDR3: CASSGYLREEDTQYF; DNA: TGTGCCAGCAGCGGCTATTTGCGGGAGGAAGATACGCAGTATTTT; size: -; D: TRBD2; J: TRBJ2-3; V: TRBV9
CDR3: CASSPGVGQSTDTQYF; DNA: TGTGCCAGCAGCCCGGGGGTCGGACAGAGCACAGATACGCAGTATTTT; size: -; D: -; J: TRBJ2-3; V: TRBV7-8
CDR3: CASSTLNTDTQYF; DNA: TGTGCCAGCAGCACACTAAACACAGATACGCAGTATTTT; size: -; D: -; J: TRBJ2-3; V: TRBV27
CDR3: CASSPSVAGPQPQHF; DNA: TGTGCCAGTAGTCCCTCGGTGGCCGGGCCTCAGCCCCAGCATTTT; size: -; D: -; J: TRBJ1-5; V: TRBV19
CDR3: CASETGLATNEQFF; DNA: TGTGCCAGCGAAACGGGACTAGCCACCAATGAGCAGTTCTTC; size: -; D: TRBD2; J: TRBJ2-1; V: TRBV2
CDR3: CASSLRTDNEQFF; DNA: TGTGCCAGTAGTCTCCGGACGGACAATGAGCAGTTCTTC; size: once; D: -; J: TRBJ2-1; V: TRBV19
CDR3: CASSLAGGGVPYEQYF; DNA: TGTGCCAGCAGCTTAGCGGGAGGGGGGGTGCCCTACGAGCAGTACTTC; size: -; D: -; J: TRBJ2-7; V: TRBV7-6
CDR3: CASRTGFGNQPQHF; DNA: TGTGCCAGCAGAACAGGGTTTGGCAATCAGCCCCAGCATTTT; size: -; D: -; J: TRBJ1-5; V: TRBV6-6
CDR3: CSVTFTGASQYF; DNA: TGCAGCGTAACTTTTACAGGGGCGAGCCAGTACTTC; size: -; D: TRBD1; J: TRBJ2-5; V: TRBV29-1
CDR3: CASSLDSTDTQYF; DNA: TGTGCCAGCAGCTTGGACAGCACAGATACGCAGTATTTT; size: -; D: -; J: TRBJ2-3; V: TRBV5-8
CDR3: CSAASHYGYTF; DNA: TGCAGTGCTGCCTCCCACTATGGCTACACCTTC; size: -; D: -; J: TRBJ1-2; V: TRBV20-1
CDR3: CASSTGEGMEPQHF; DNA: TGTGCCAGCAGCACCGGTGAAGGGATGGAGCCCCAGCATTTT; size: -; D: -; J: TRBJ1-5; V: TRBV5-6
CDR3: CASSSPALLSYEQYF; DNA: TGTGCCAGCAGTTCCCCAGCCCTTCTCTCCTACGAGCAGTACTTC; size: once; D: -; J: TRBJ2-7; V: TRBV28
CDR3: CSVEGGPFYEQYF; DNA: TGCAGCGTTGAGGGGGGACCATTCTACGAGCAGTACTTC; size: -; D: -; J: TRBJ2-7; V: TRBV29-1
CDR3: CASSLGRYEQYF; DNA: TGTGCCAGCAGCTTAGGGCGCTACGAGCAGTACTTC; size: -; D: -; J: TRBJ2-7; V: TRBV7-8
CDR3: CASSLGRAGGTINYGYTF; DNA: TGTGCCAGCAGCTTAGGCCGCGCAGGGGGAACAATCAACTATGGCTACACCTTC; size: -; D: TRBD1; J: TRBJ1-2; V: TRBV13
CDR3: CASSLNTAGTGELFF; DNA: TGTGCCAGCAGTTTGAACACTGCGGGCACCGGGGAGCTGTTTTTT; size: -; D: -; J: TRBJ2-2; V: TRBV6-4
CDR3: CASRLLSGKRANEQFF; DNA: TGTGCCAGCAGGCTTCTTAGCGGGAAGAGGGCCAATGAGCAGTTCTTC; size: -; D: TRBD2; J: TRBJ2-1; V: TRBV13
CDR3: CASSIGLAGNNEQFF; DNA: TGTGCCAGTAGTATCGGACTAGCGGGGAACAATGAGCAGTTCTTC; size: -; D: TRBD2; J: TRBJ2-1; V: TRBV19
CDR3: CASSLAGGPYEQYF; DNA: TGTGCCAGCAGCTTAGCGGGAGGGCCCTACGAGCAGTACTTC; size: few; D: TRBD2; J: TRBJ2-7; V: TRBV5-4
CDR3: CASSYANEQFF; DNA: TGTGCCAGCAGTTACGCGAATGAGCAGTTCTTC; size: once; D: -; J: TRBJ2-1; V: TRBV6-5